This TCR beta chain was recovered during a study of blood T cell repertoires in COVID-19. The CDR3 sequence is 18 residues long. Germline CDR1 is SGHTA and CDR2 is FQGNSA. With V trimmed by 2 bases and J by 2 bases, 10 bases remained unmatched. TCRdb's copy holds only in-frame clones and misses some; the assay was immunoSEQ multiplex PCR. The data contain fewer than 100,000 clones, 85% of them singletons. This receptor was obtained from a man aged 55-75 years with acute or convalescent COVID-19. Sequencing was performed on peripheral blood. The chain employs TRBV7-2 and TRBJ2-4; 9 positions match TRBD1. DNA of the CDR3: TGTGCCAGCAGCTTACGTCAGAGGACAGGGGTATCCAAAAACATTCAGTACTTC. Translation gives CASSLRQRTGVSKNIQYF.